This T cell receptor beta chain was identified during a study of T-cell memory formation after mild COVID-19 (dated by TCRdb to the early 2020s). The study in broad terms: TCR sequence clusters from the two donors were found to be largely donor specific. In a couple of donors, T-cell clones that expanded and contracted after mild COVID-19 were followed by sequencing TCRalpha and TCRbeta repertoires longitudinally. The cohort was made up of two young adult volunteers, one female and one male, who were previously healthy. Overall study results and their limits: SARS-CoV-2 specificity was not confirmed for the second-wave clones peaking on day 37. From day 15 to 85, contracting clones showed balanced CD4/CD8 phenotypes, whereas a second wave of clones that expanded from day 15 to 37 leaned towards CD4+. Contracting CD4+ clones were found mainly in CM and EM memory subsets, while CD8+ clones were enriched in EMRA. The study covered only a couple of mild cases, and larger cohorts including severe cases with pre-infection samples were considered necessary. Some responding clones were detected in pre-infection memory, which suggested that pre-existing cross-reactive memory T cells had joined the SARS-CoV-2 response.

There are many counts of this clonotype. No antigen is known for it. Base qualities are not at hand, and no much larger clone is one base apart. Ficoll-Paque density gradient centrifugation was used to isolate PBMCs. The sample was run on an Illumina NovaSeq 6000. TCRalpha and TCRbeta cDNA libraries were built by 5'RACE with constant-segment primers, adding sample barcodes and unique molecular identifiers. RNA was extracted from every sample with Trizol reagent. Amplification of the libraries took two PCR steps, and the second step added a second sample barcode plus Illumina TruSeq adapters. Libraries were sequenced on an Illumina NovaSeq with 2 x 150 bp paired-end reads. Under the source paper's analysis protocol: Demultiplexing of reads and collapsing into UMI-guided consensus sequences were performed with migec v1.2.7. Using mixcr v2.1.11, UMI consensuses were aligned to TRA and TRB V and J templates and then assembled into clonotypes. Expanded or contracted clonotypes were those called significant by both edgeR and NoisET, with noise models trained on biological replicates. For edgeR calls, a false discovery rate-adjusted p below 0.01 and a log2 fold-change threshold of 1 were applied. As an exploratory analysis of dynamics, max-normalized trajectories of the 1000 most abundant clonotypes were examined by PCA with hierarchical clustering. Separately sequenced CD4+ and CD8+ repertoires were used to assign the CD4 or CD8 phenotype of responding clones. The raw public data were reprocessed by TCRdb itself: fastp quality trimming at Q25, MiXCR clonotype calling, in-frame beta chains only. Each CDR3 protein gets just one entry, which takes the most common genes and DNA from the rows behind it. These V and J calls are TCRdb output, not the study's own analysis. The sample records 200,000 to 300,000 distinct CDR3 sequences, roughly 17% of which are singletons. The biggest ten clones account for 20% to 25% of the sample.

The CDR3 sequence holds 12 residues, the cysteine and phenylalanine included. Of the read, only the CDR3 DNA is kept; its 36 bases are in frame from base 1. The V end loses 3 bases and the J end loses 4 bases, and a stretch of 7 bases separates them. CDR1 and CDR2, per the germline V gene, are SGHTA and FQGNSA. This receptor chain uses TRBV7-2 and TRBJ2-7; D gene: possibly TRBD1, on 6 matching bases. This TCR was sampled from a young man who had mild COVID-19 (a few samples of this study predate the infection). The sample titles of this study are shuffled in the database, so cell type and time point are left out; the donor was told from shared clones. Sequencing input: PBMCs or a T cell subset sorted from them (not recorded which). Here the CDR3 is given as CASSLTGYEQYF. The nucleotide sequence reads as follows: TGTGCCAGCAGCTTGACAGGATACGAGCAGTACTTC.